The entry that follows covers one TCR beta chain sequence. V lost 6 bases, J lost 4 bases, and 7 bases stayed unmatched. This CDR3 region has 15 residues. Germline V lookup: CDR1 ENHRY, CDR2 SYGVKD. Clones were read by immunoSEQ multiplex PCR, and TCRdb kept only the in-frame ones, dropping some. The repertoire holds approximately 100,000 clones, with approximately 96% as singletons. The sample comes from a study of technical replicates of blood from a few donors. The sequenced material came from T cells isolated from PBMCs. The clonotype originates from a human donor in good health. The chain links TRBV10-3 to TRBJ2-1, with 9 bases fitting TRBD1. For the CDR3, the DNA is TGTGCCATCAGGACGACAGGGGGAGTATACAATGAGCAGTTCTTC. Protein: CAIRTTGGVYNEQFF.